This entry is about one T cell receptor beta chain. These data belong to a study of CD8 T cells in Susac syndrome. Looked up from germline, CDR1 is SGHDN and CDR2 is FVKESK. V dropped 6 bases and J dropped 5; count of bases not matched to a gene: 8. The CDR3 runs 14 residues. Random hexamers were used to reverse transcribe an amount of roughly 0.5 to 1 ug RNA. The authors amplified TCR beta CDR3 across 54 Vbeta and 13 Jbeta using immunoSEQ multiplex PCR. TCRdb itself ran the immunoSEQ multiplex PCR reads through MiXCR, one entry per CDR3 protein. The sample has 150,000 to 190,000 distinct CDR3 sequences; roughly 94% are singletons.

The sequencing input was CD8+ T cells from PBMCs. This TCR was recovered from a human donor with multiple sclerosis. The gene calls are TRBV14 and TRBJ2-5, with 8 positions matching TRBD1. CDR3 DNA sequence: TGTGCCAGCAGGTCCAGGGGGCTCGGCGAGACCCAGTACTTC. Protein sequence: CASRSRGLGETQYF.